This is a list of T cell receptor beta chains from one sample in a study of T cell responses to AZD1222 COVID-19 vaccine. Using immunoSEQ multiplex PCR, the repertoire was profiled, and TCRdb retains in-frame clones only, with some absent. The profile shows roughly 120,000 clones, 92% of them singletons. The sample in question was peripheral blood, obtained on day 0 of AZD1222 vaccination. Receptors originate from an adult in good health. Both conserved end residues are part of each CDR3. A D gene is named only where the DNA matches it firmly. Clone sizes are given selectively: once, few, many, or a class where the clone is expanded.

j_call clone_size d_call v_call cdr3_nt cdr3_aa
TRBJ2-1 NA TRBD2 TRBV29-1 TGCAGCGGGGGGGGTGGTACTAGCATTCTCTTC CSGGGGTSILF
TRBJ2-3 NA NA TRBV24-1 TGTGCCACCAGCCAAAGGGGGAGCACAGATACGCAGTATTTT CATSQRGSTDTQYF
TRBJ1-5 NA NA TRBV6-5 TGTGCCAGCAGTACCGTGGGAAGCAATCAGCCCCAGCATTTT CASSTVGSNQPQHF
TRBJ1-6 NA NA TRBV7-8 TGTGCTATACTGACCGGGCGGGATAATTCACCCCTCCACTTT CAILTGRDNSPLHF
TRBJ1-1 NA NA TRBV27 TGTGCCAGCAGTTTAGTTGGCAGGGGAGAAATCCCTGAAGCTTTCTTT CASSLVGRGEIPEAFF
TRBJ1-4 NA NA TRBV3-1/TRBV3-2 TGTGCCAGCAGCCAAACAGCCGCCCCTAATGAAAAACTGTTTTTT CASSQTAAPNEKLFF
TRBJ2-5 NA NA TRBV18 TGTGCCAGCTCACCGAAGGCCGGGACTCAAGAGACCCAGTACTTC CASSPKAGTQETQYF
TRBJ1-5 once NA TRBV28 TGTGCCAGCATTAATACAGGTTCCAATCAGCCCCAGCATTTT CASINTGSNQPQHF
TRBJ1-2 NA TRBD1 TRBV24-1 TGTGCCACCAGTGATCAGACAGGGTTTGTGGGCTACACCTTC CATSDQTGFVGYTF
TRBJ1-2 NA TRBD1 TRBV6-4 TGTGCCAGCAGTGGGGGACAGGGAAACAGGGGCTACACCTTC CASSGGQGNRGYTF
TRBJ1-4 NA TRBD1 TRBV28 TGTGCCAGCAGTTTATTGGACAGGGATAATGAAAAACTGTTTTTT CASSLLDRDNEKLFF
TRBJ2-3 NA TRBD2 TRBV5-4 TGTGCCAGCAGCTTGGCCCCGGGACTAAGTTTCACGGATACGCAGTATTTT CASSLAPGLSFTDTQYF
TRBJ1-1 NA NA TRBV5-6 TGTGCCAGCGCTTCGGACAGGAACACTGAAGCTTTCTTT CASASDRNTEAFF
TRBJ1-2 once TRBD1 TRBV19 TGTGCCAGTAGACCAAGACAGGGGCGGGATGGCTACACCTTC CASRPRQGRDGYTF
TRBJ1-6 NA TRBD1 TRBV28 TGTGCCAGCAGGGGGACAGGGGGAAATAATTCACCCCTCCACTTT CASRGTGGNNSPLHF
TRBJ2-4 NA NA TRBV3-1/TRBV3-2 TGTGCCAGCAGTGACGAGGGGGTTGTAGCCAAAAACATTCAGTACTTC CASSDEGVVAKNIQYF
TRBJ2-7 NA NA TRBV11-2 TGTGCCAGCAGCTTAGAATCAGGGATGGTACACGAGCAGTACTTC CASSLESGMVHEQYF
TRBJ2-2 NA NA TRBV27 TGTGCCAGCACTTCGGGGTACACCGGGGAGCTGTTTTTT CASTSGYTGELFF
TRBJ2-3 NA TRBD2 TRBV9 TGTGCCAGCAGCGGAGCCCTCGGACTAGCGGGGGTGTACACAGATACGCAGTATTTT CASSGALGLAGVYTDTQYF
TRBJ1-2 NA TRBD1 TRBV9 TGTGCCAGCAGTTCGGACAGGGGCAATGGCTACACCTTC CASSSDRGNGYTF
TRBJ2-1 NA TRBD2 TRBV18 TGTGCCAGCTCACCCCTACTAGCGGAGCGATCTTTAAATGAGCAGTTCTTC CASSPLLAERSLNEQFF
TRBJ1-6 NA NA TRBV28 TGTGCCAGCAGTTTTTCAGGACAGACATATTCACCCCTCCACTTT CASSFSGQTYSPLHF
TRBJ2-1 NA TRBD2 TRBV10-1 TGCGCCAGCAGTGAGTCCGGTAGCGGGGGGGGCATCAATGAGCAGTTCTTC CASSESGSGGGINEQFF
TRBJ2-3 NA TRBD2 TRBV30 TGTGCCTGTGGGGAGGGGAATACGGATACGCAGTATTTT CACGEGNTDTQYF
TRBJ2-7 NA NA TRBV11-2 TGTGCCAGCACCATCACCATGAGGGCAAGCTACGAGCAGTACTTC CASTITMRASYEQYF
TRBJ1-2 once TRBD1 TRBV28 TGTGCCAGCAGTTTACTGGGGACAGGGGTTTATGGCTACACCTTC CASSLLGTGVYGYTF
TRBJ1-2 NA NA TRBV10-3 TGTGCCATCCGGGGCAGTCGACGAAACTATGGCTACACCTTC CAIRGSRRNYGYTF
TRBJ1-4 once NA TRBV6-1 TGTGCCAGCAGTGATTTCTGGGATTATGAAAAACTGTTTTTT CASSDFWDYEKLFF
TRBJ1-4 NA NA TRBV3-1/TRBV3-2 TGTGCCAGCAGCCAAGGGCAGGGGACTGAAAAACTGTTTTTT CASSQGQGTEKLFF
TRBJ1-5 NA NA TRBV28 TGTGCCAGCAGTACCGGCGGTGGCAATCAGCCCCAGCATTTT CASSTGGGNQPQHF
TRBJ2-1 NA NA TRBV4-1 TGCGCCAGCAGCCCTAATACAGGGTATGATGAGCAGTTCTTC CASSPNTGYDEQFF
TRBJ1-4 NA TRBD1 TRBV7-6 TGTGCCAGCAGCTTAACGACAGGGGTCGAGGAAAAACTGTTTTTT CASSLTTGVEEKLFF
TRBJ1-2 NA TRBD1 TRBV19 TGTGCCAGTAGTATTGTCACAGGGGTTACTGGCTACACCTTC CASSIVTGVTGYTF
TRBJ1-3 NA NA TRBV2 TGTGCCAGCAGTGAAACGGTCAGGCGCTCTGGAAACACCATATATTTT CASSETVRRSGNTIYF
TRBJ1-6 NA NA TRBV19 TGTGCCAGTAGTATCACAGGGACTAATTCACCCCTCCACTTT CASSITGTNSPLHF
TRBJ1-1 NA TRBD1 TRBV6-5 TGTGCCAGCAGGCCTCCCCCCGGGACAGCTGAAGCTTTCTTT CASRPPPGTAEAFF
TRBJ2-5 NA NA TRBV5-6 TGTGCCAGCAGCTTGTATCAAGGGGGCCAAGAGACCCAGTACTTC CASSLYQGGQETQYF
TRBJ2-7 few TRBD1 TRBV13 TGTGCCAGCAGCCCACCGACAGGGACCTACTCCTACGAGCAGTACTTC CASSPPTGTYSYEQYF
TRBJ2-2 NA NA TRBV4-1 TGCGCCAGCAGCCAACAAGCAGGGGGGACCGGGGAGCTGTTTTTT CASSQQAGGTGELFF
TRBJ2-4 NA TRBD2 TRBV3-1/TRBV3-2 TGTGCCAGCAGCCAAGAGGCTAGCGGCAAAGGGCAACCGTACTTC CASSQEASGKGQPYF
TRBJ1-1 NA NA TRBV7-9 TGTGCCAGCAGCTCCTCGTACACTGAAGCTTTCTTT CASSSSYTEAFF
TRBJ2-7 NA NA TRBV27 TGTGCCAGCAGTTTCCGCAGCTACTCCTACGAGCAGTACTTC CASSFRSYSYEQYF
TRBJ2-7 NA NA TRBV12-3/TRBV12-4 TGTGCCAGCAGCAGTCTTCTTAGCGAGCAGTACTTC CASSSLLSEQYF
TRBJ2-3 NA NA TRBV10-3 TGTGCCATCAGGGGGGTGGCTAGCACAGATACGCAGTATTTT CAIRGVASTDTQYF
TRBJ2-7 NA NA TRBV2 TGTGCCAGCAGTGTCCCTACGGCGCTCTCCTACGAGCAGTACTTC CASSVPTALSYEQYF
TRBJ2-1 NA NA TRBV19 TGTGCCAGTAGGGCAGGGTCCTACAATGAGCAGTTCTTC CASRAGSYNEQFF
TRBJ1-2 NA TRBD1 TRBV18 TGTGCCAGCTCACCACGGACGGGACAGGATGGCTACACCTTC CASSPRTGQDGYTF
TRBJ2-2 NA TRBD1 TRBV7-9 TGTGCCAGCAGCCCGGACAGGGGGCGCCTCACCGGGGAGCTGTTTTTT CASSPDRGRLTGELFF
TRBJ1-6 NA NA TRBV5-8 TGTGCCAGCAGCTTGTTCCCGGACAGTAATTCACCCCTCCACTTT CASSLFPDSNSPLHF
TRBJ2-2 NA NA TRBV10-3 TGTGCCATCAGCCCAGGGTCCAGGGAGCTGTTTTTT CAISPGSRELFF
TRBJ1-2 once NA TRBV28 TGTGCCAGCAGTTTCAAGGGGAACTATGGCTACACCTTC CASSFKGNYGYTF
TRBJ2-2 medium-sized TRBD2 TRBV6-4 TGTGCCAGCAGTGGAGGACTAGCGGGCGGGGAGCTGTTTTTT CASSGGLAGGELFF
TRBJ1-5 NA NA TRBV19 TGTGCATCCTCCACCGCAAGGCGGAATCAGCCCCAGCATTTT CASSTARRNQPQHF
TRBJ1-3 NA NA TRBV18 TGTGCCAGCTCAGATCAAGACGGATCCTCTGGAAACACCATATATTTT CASSDQDGSSGNTIYF